One sample yielded the 13 T cell receptor beta chains listed below, sequenced in a study of T cells in Graves' hyperthyroidism and ophthalmopathy. The TCR beta CDR3 regions underwent amplification using RNA transcripts as the source. HTBI primers were the set used in a first-round RT-PCR of the TCR CDR3. TCRdb called the multiplex PCR reads again in MiXCR, with one record for every CDR3 protein. The sample shows about 840,000 distinct CDR3 sequences, approximately 40% of them seen only once. What was sequenced was blood. These receptors all stem from a man aged 18 to 30 with Graves' hyperthyroidism.

The rearrangement joins TRBV19 to TRBJ1-5; 9 bases align to TRBD1. Trimming cost V 6 bases and J 2 bases; bases outside gene matches: 5. CDR3 length: 15 residues. Germline CDR1 and CDR2: LNHDA and SQIVND (reference sequence). The CDR3 DNA follows: TGTGCCAGTAGCGAGACAGGGGGTGGCAATCAGCCCCAGCATTTT. Its protein product is CASSETGGGNQPQHF.

The gene calls are TRBV2 and TRBJ2-2; D tentatively reads TRBD1 or TRBD2 (5 bases each). The CDR3 runs 13 residues. The germline V gene has CDR1 SNHLY and CDR2 FYNNEI. V was clipped by 8 bases and J by 11 bases, with 18 bases between them. The CDR3 region is CASHAGTEGELFF. The CDR3 DNA is TGTGCCAGCCACGCCGGGACGGAAGGCGAGCTGTTTTTT.

This clonotype was recorded many times. The chain combines TRBV10-3 with TRBJ2-7; D is undetermined. The CDR3 runs to 14 residues. Between the trimmed V and J ends, which lost 0 bases and 3 bases, there was a span of 9 bases. Germline lookup yields CDR1 ENHRY and CDR2 SYGVKD. The CDR3 sequence: CAISESKVFYEQYF. The DNA of the CDR3 is TGTGCCATCAGTGAGTCCAAGGTCTTCTACGAGCAGTACTTC.

This rearrangement joins TRBV20-1 to TRBJ2-7; 14 positions agree with TRBD2. The V and J ends lost 6 bases and 7 bases, in that order; junction bases with no gene match: 8. The CDR3 runs 14 residues. Germline lookup yields CDR1 DFQATT and CDR2 SNEGSKA (reference sequence). CDR3 in DNA: TGCAGTGCCCGACTAGCGGGAGGGGTGAGAGAGCAGTACTTC. This sequence encodes CSARLAGGVREQYF.

This clonotype has a count of ten or more. The J gene is TRBJ2-7, the V gene TRBV7-9; D is possibly TRBD1 (5 bases). From germline, CDR1 is SEHNR and CDR2 FQNEAQ (reference sequence). V dropped 3 bases and J dropped 4 bases, with 10 bases sitting between them. The CDR3 consists of 13 residues. The CDR3 DNA follows: TGTGCCAGCAGCTTGTATTCAGGGTACGAGCAGTACTTC. Its protein is CASSLYSGYEQYF.

V gene TRBV29-1 combines with J gene TRBJ1-1; D is ambiguous. V lost 7 bases and J 1 base, leaving 16 bases between the germline ends. Germline V CDR1 and CDR2: SQVTM, ANQGSEA. The CDR3 contains 14 residues. The CDR3 DNA sequence: TGCAGCGCCATAACGGGGTCGTCGAACACTGAAGCTTTCTTT. It encodes CSAITGSSNTEAFF.

This chain connects TRBV6-4 to TRBJ1-2; TRBD1 might be the D (6 bases). Germline V lookup: CDR1 MRHNA, CDR2 SNTAGT. Trimming removed 5 bases at V and 7 bases at J, with 20 bases between. This CDR3 contains 15 residues. CDR3 bases: TGTGCCAGCAGTCACCGCGAGGGGGGTCCAGGTGGCTACACCTTC. This codes for CASSHREGGPGGYTF.

The rearrangement links TRBV5-6 to TRBJ1-1, with D possibly TRBD1 on 5 matching bases. This CDR3 has 18 amino acids. The germline V gene encodes CDR1 SGHDT and CDR2 YYEEEE. V lost 0 bases and J lost 1, with 19 bases in between. CDR3 sequence: CASSLDVQWGVRNTEAFF. In DNA form, the CDR3 reads TGTGCCAGCAGCTTGGACGTCCAGTGGGGGGTTCGGAACACTGAAGCTTTCTTT.

The genes are TRBV7-6 and TRBJ2-5; no clear D gene. There are 14 residues in the CDR3. V was trimmed by 4 bases and J by 2 bases, leaving 11 bases between them. CDR1 and CDR2 from the germline V gene are SGHVS and FNYEAQ. CDR3 protein: CASSSTVAQETQYF. CDR3 nucleotide sequence: TGTGCCAGCAGCTCGACTGTAGCACAAGAGACCCAGTACTTC.

This clonotype was counted ten times or more. This chain uses TRBV29-1 with TRBJ1-6, with D uncertain. CDR1 and CDR2 (germline): SQVTM, ANQGSEA. V lost 0 bases to trimming and J lost 9 bases, with 9 bases between them. The CDR3 consists of 13 residues. CDR3 region: CSVEEGLGSPLHF. The CDR3 region has the DNA TGCAGCGTTGAAGAGGGTTTAGGTTCACCCCTCCACTTT.

Ten or more counts support this clonotype. The rearrangement joins TRBV29-1 to TRBJ1-1; D possibly corresponds to TRBD1 (6 bases). The CDR3 runs to 15 residues. V shed 7 bases and J shed 7 bases, with 25 bases lying between them. CDR1 and CDR2 from the germline V gene are SQVTM and ANQGSEA. CDR3 DNA sequence: TGCAGCGCGGCCCTACATGGGGGGGGCGCGGTTGAAGCTTTCTTT. It is translated as CSAALHGGGAVEAFF.

The chain has TRBV20-1 and TRBJ2-5; 11 bases map to TRBD2. Unmatched junction bases numbered 6, after V lost 0 bases and J lost 0 bases. Germline V gene data show CDR1 as DFQATT and CDR2 as SNEGSKA (reference sequence). The CDR3 covers 17 residues. The CDR3 DNA is TGCAGTGCTAGAGATTACTGGACTAGCGGGTACCAAGAGACCCAGTACTTC. It is translated as CSARDYWTSGYQETQYF.

V is TRBV10-2 and J is TRBJ2-7; D is ambiguous. The CDR3 runs to 13 residues. Germline V gene data show CDR1 as WSHSY and CDR2 as SAAADI. V lost 10 bases and J 7 bases, leaving 20 bases between the germline ends. This CDR3 reads CAIAETAPGEQYF. The CDR3 DNA is TGCGCCATCGCGGAGACGGCACCCGGGGAGCAGTACTTC.